These T cell receptor beta chains were read from a single sample in a study of blood T cells in healthy people across ages. One entry per CDR3 protein results from TCRdb running MiXCR on the 5' RACE reads. The sample has some 1.5 million distinct CDR3 sequences; 28% are singletons. What was sequenced was blood. The origin of the receptors is a young woman in good health. CDR3s include the opening cysteine and the closing phenylalanine or tryptophan. D genes are given only for firm matches. Clone size is not always given. Where it is, it says once, few, many or a class for expanded clones.

d_gene	v_gene	abundance	j_gene	CDR3nt	CDR3aa
NA	TRBV24-1	NA	TRBJ2-2	TGTGCCACCAGTGCATCCACCGGGGAGCTGTTTTTT	CATSASTGELFF
TRBD1	TRBV6-6	NA	TRBJ2-7	TGTGCCAGCAGTCAGCCGGGACAGGTCCGCGAGCAGTACTTC	CASSQPGQVREQYF
TRBD1	TRBV28	NA	TRBJ1-2	TGTGCCAGCACCCAAGGGGGCATTAACTATGGCTACACCTTC	CASTQGGINYGYTF
NA	TRBV10-3	many	TRBJ2-7	TGTGCCATCCGGGACTCACCATCCTACGAGCAGTACTTC	CAIRDSPSYEQYF
TRBD1	TRBV3-1	NA	TRBJ1-2	TGTGCCAGCAGCCAAGATGCGGGACAGGACTATGGCTACACCTTC	CASSQDAGQDYGYTF
NA	TRBV3-1	NA	TRBJ2-7	TGTGCCAGCAGCCACGGACTGGACTACTACGAGCAGTACTTC	CASSHGLDYYEQYF
NA	TRBV5-1	NA	TRBJ1-1	TGCGCCAGCAGCTTGGCGACAGGACCGGGGACTGAAGCTTTCTTT	CASSLATGPGTEAFF
NA	TRBV24-1	NA	TRBJ1-3	TGTGCCACCAGGGGACTACGGGGATCTCTGCATGGAAACACCATATATTTT	CATRGLRGSLHGNTIYF
NA	TRBV4-1	NA	TRBJ2-3	TGCGCCAGCAGCCAAGTCCAGTTTAGCCGACCGACAGCAGATACGCAGTATTTT	CASSQVQFSRPTADTQYF
NA	TRBV6-5	NA	TRBJ1-2	TGTGCCAGCAGTTATGGAGGGGCCTCCTATGGCTACACCTTC	CASSYGGASYGYTF
NA	TRBV5-1	NA	TRBJ2-7	TGCGCCAGCGCCGAGACTAACTCCTACGAGCAGTACTTC	CASAETNSYEQYF
NA	TRBV30	NA	TRBJ2-3	TGTGCCTGGAGTGTAAAGGGCACAGATACGCAGTATTTT	CAWSVKGTDTQYF
NA	TRBV18	many	TRBJ2-1	TGTGCCAGCTCGCCCGGTCTGGGATCCTACAATGAGCAGTTCTTC	CASSPGLGSYNEQFF
NA	TRBV29-1	NA	TRBJ1-1	TGCAGCGTTGCCCTTGGACTGATCTCGAACACTGAAGCTTTCTTT	CSVALGLISNTEAFF